Listed below are T cell receptor beta chains from one sample, sequenced in a study of beta chain features in type 1 diabetes. Only in-frame clones appear in the TCRdb table, and some are missing; sequencing was by immunoSEQ multiplex PCR. The data contain 250,000 to 350,000 clones, 9.5% to 12% of them singletons. Specimen: naive CD4+ T cells from blood. The receptors were sampled from a woman in her twenties or thirties in good health. CDR3s include the opening cysteine and the closing phenylalanine or tryptophan. The D gene is left open where the match is weak. Clone size appears in some rows only: once, few, many, or a class for an expanded clone.

abundance: few; d_gene: -; v_gene: TRBV6-9; j_gene: TRBJ2-7; CDR3aa: CASSPPSQEYF
abundance: few; d_gene: TRBD1; v_gene: TRBV6-5; j_gene: TRBJ1-5; CDR3aa: CASSGTGLNF
abundance: -; d_gene: TRBD1; v_gene: TRBV18; j_gene: TRBJ1-1; CDR3aa: CASSPPTGTYTEAFF
abundance: few; d_gene: -; v_gene: TRBV27; j_gene: TRBJ2-1; CDR3aa: CASSPLGSGPSRHNEQFF
abundance: -; d_gene: TRBD1; v_gene: TRBV29-1; j_gene: TRBJ1-1; CDR3aa: CSVKGQGTIAEAFF
abundance: -; d_gene: -; v_gene: TRBV19; j_gene: TRBJ2-3; CDR3aa: CASSTQFGGATDTQYF
abundance: -; d_gene: TRBD1; v_gene: TRBV27; j_gene: TRBJ1-2; CDR3aa: CASSLTGVYGYTF
abundance: -; d_gene: TRBD2; v_gene: TRBV7-2; j_gene: TRBJ2-7; CDR3aa: CASSSLPASGTYEQYF
abundance: -; d_gene: TRBD2; v_gene: TRBV18; j_gene: TRBJ2-7; CDR3aa: CASSGLAGVVEQYF
abundance: few; d_gene: TRBD2; v_gene: TRBV5-4; j_gene: TRBJ2-3; CDR3aa: CASSLGAGGRDTDTQYF
abundance: few; d_gene: TRBD2; v_gene: TRBV2; j_gene: TRBJ2-1; CDR3aa: CASSELAVRSYNEQFF
abundance: -; d_gene: TRBD1; v_gene: TRBV9; j_gene: TRBJ2-7; CDR3aa: CASSVTGGDSWQYF
abundance: -; d_gene: TRBD1; v_gene: TRBV5-1; j_gene: TRBJ2-5; CDR3aa: CASSLMLGQGEETQYF
abundance: -; d_gene: TRBD2; v_gene: TRBV11-3; j_gene: TRBJ2-1; CDR3aa: CASSLSTGTKNEQFF
abundance: few; d_gene: TRBD1; v_gene: TRBV30; j_gene: TRBJ1-2; CDR3aa: CAWRGQSSAYGYTF
abundance: -; d_gene: -; v_gene: TRBV11-2; j_gene: TRBJ2-5; CDR3aa: CASSPPEFAGETQYF
abundance: -; d_gene: TRBD1; v_gene: TRBV5-1; j_gene: TRBJ2-3; CDR3aa: CASSLGRDRASTDTQYF
abundance: -; d_gene: TRBD1; v_gene: TRBV4-3; j_gene: TRBJ1-4; CDR3aa: CASSQDPDRGTNEKLFF
abundance: few; d_gene: -; v_gene: TRBV19; j_gene: TRBJ2-1; CDR3aa: CATTRDINVDEQFF
abundance: -; d_gene: -; v_gene: TRBV7-9; j_gene: TRBJ2-7; CDR3aa: CASSLPRSYEQYF
abundance: few; d_gene: TRBD1; v_gene: TRBV6-1; j_gene: TRBJ1-5; CDR3aa: CASIPGQGGDQPQHF
abundance: -; d_gene: -; v_gene: TRBV25-1; j_gene: TRBJ2-7; CDR3aa: CASSFQGSYEQYF
abundance: -; d_gene: TRBD1; v_gene: TRBV4-1; j_gene: TRBJ2-5; CDR3aa: CASSLTRGTGRETQYF
abundance: few; d_gene: TRBD2; v_gene: TRBV27; j_gene: TRBJ2-1; CDR3aa: CASSKGTRSYNEQFF
abundance: many; d_gene: TRBD1; v_gene: TRBV7-2; j_gene: TRBJ2-4; CDR3aa: CASGQGARGNIQYF
abundance: few; d_gene: -; v_gene: TRBV28; j_gene: TRBJ1-2; CDR3aa: CASRQGYDGYTF
abundance: -; d_gene: TRBD1; v_gene: TRBV5-1; j_gene: TRBJ2-6; CDR3aa: CASSGTASSSGANVLTF
abundance: few; d_gene: -; v_gene: TRBV30; j_gene: TRBJ2-2; CDR3aa: CARRFRGDTGELFF
abundance: few; d_gene: -; v_gene: TRBV10-3; j_gene: TRBJ2-1; CDR3aa: CAISSGRAYNEQFF
abundance: few; d_gene: TRBD2; v_gene: TRBV5-4; j_gene: TRBJ2-3; CDR3aa: CASSPGGSGRGTDTQYF
abundance: few; d_gene: TRBD1; v_gene: TRBV18; j_gene: TRBJ2-1; CDR3aa: CASSPPGTGLNEQFF
abundance: few; d_gene: -; v_gene: TRBV9; j_gene: TRBJ2-2; CDR3aa: CASSGALPTGELFF
abundance: -; d_gene: -; v_gene: TRBV11-2; j_gene: TRBJ2-6; CDR3aa: CASSLERGTGANVLTF
abundance: few; d_gene: -; v_gene: TRBV9; j_gene: TRBJ2-7; CDR3aa: CASSVGSGPRYEQYF
abundance: -; d_gene: TRBD1; v_gene: TRBV29-1; j_gene: TRBJ2-7; CDR3aa: CSVETVGDRGAYEQYF
abundance: -; d_gene: -; v_gene: TRBV21-1; j_gene: TRBJ2-4; CDR3aa: CASSNRYIQYF
abundance: -; d_gene: TRBD1; v_gene: TRBV7-2; j_gene: TRBJ1-2; CDR3aa: CASSERDSATYGYTF
abundance: -; d_gene: -; v_gene: TRBV19; j_gene: TRBJ2-1; CDR3aa: CASSIRSGASYNEQFF
abundance: few; d_gene: TRBD1; v_gene: TRBV7-2; j_gene: TRBJ1-2; CDR3aa: CASSPTGVVYGYTF
abundance: -; d_gene: TRBD1; v_gene: TRBV6-5; j_gene: TRBJ2-6; CDR3aa: CASSFQGASGANVLTF
abundance: few; d_gene: -; v_gene: TRBV30; j_gene: TRBJ2-2; CDR3aa: CAWRSQLTGELFF
abundance: -; d_gene: TRBD2; v_gene: TRBV9; j_gene: TRBJ2-7; CDR3aa: CASSVGVAGAYEQYF
abundance: -; d_gene: TRBD1; v_gene: TRBV6-5; j_gene: TRBJ2-4; CDR3aa: CASSYRDSKNIQYF
abundance: few; d_gene: TRBD1; v_gene: TRBV29-1; j_gene: TRBJ2-2; CDR3aa: CSGTTGALDTGELFF
abundance: -; d_gene: -; v_gene: TRBV5-1; j_gene: TRBJ1-1; CDR3aa: CASSLGRVMNTEAFF
abundance: -; d_gene: -; v_gene: TRBV7-3; j_gene: TRBJ2-1; CDR3aa: CASSLSPLANNEQFF
abundance: few; d_gene: -; v_gene: TRBV12-1; j_gene: TRBJ2-7; CDR3aa: CASRGLAREQYF
abundance: few; d_gene: -; v_gene: TRBV25-1; j_gene: TRBJ2-5; CDR3aa: CASSEWAGRQTQYF
abundance: few; d_gene: -; v_gene: TRBV28; j_gene: TRBJ1-5; CDR3aa: CASSLLRQPQHF
abundance: few; d_gene: TRBD1; v_gene: TRBV2; j_gene: TRBJ1-1; CDR3aa: CASSEASGTAEAFF
abundance: few; d_gene: -; v_gene: TRBV4-3; j_gene: TRBJ2-2; CDR3aa: CASRPQGGPGELFF
abundance: few; d_gene: TRBD1; v_gene: TRBV6-6; j_gene: TRBJ1-5; CDR3aa: CASSLPGQGNQPQHF